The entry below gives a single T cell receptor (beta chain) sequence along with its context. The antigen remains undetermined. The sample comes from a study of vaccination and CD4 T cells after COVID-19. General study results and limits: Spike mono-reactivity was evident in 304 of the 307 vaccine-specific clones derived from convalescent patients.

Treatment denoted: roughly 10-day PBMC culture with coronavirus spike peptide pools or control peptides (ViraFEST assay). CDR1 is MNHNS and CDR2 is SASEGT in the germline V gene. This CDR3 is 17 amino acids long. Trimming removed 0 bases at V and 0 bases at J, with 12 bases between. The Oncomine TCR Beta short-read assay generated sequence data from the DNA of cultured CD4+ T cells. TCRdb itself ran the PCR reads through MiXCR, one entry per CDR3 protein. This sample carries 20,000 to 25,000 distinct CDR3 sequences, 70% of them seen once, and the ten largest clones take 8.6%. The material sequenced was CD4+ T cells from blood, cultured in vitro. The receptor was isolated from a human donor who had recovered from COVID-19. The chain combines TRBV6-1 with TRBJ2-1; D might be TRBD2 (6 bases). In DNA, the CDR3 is TGTGCCAGCAGTGAAGCGGCCGGCGGGGCCTCCTACAATGAGCAGTTCTTC. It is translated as CASSEAAGGASYNEQFF.